Described below is a single TCR beta chain sequence and its context. Its antigen is currently unknown. The entry originates in a study of T-cell memory formation after mild COVID-19. At the level of the study: Largely donor-specific TCR clusters were found. Study findings and constraints: Clones that contracted from day 15 to 85 were balanced CD4/CD8, while later expanders leaned CD4+.

One entry per CDR3 protein results from TCRdb running MiXCR on the 5' RACE reads. The data show about 560,000 distinct CDR3 sequences, roughly 17% seen once. The CDR3 has 16 residues. V lost 3 bases to trimming and J lost 2 bases, with 13 bases between them. The chain combines TRBV12-3 or TRBV12-4 with TRBJ2-2, with a tentative D call TRBD1 (5 bases). The sample consisted of PBMCs or a T cell subset sorted from them (not recorded which). This TCR came from an adult woman who had mild COVID-19 (a few samples of this study predate the infection). Cell type and time point are not known. The CDR3 DNA is TGTGCCAGCAGTTTCCCCATCCAGGGAAACACCGGGGAGCTGTTTTTT. It yields the protein CASSFPIQGNTGELFF.